This T cell receptor (beta chain) was identified during a study of T cells in localized non-small cell lung cancer. The study's findings and limits: For the top 100 tumor clones, a median roughly 53 also appeared in adjacent lung.

Points on this clone: Its antigen is currently unknown.

Germline values: CDR1 MNHEY, CDR2 SMNVEV (reference sequence). V shed 6 bases and J 2 bases; nucleotides not matched to a gene: 9. The CDR3 loop spans 16 amino acids. Clones were sequenced by immunoSEQ multiplex PCR, and TCRdb holds only the in-frame ones, with some missing. The table shows 15,000 to 20,000 clones, with roughly 87% occurring only once. The sample consisted of peripheral blood, taken before any cancer treatment. This receptor was taken from a male donor at least 60 years old with stage I lung adenocarcinoma. V gene TRBV27 combines with J gene TRBJ2-7; 11 positions match TRBD2. CDR3 nucleotides: TGTGCCAGCAGCCAAAGGGTAGCGGGAGGGGCCTACGAGCAGTACTTC. Its translation: CASSQRVAGGAYEQYF.